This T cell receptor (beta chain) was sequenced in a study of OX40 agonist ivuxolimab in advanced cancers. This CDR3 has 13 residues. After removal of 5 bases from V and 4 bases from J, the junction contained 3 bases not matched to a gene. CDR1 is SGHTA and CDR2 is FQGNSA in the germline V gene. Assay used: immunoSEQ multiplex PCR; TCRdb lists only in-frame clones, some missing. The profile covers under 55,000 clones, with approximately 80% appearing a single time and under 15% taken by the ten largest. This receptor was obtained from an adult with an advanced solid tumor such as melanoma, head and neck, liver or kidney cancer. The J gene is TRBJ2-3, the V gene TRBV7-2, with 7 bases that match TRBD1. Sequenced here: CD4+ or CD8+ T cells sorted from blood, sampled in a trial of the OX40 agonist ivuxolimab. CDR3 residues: CASSTGVADTQYF. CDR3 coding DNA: TGTGCCAGCAGCACAGGGGTAGCAGATACGCAGTATTTT.